One and the same sample provided the 28 T cell receptor beta chains below, sequenced in a study of T cell responses to AZD1222 COVID-19 vaccine. Repertoires were generated with immunoSEQ multiplex PCR, while TCRdb's copy carries only in-frame clones and drops some. The table records 75,000 to 80,000 clones, 70% to 80% of them present only once. Sequencing was performed on peripheral blood, taken 28 days after the second dose of the MenACWY control vaccine. These receptors were taken from an adult who received the MenACWY meningococcal vaccine as a control.

This clone was counted between two and nine times. V is TRBV30 and J is TRBJ2-5; D is uncertain. Between the trimmed V and J ends, which lost 6 bases and 1 base, there was a span of 12 bases. The length of the CDR3 is 13 residues. Germline CDR1 is GTSNPN and CDR2 is SVGIG (reference sequence). CDR3 nucleotide sequence: TGTGCCTGCAGAAACACCCTCCAAGAGACCCAGTACTTC. Translating gives CACRNTLQETQYF.

This clone was detected once. The V call is TRBV1, the J call TRBJ1-1. TRBV1 counts as a pseudogene. The CDR3 is 16 amino acids. CDR3 region: CTSSQVDGAKNTEAFF. The CDR3 DNA reads TGCACCAGCAGCCAAGTTGACGGGGCGAAGAACACTGAAGCTTTCTTT.

The gene calls are TRBV3-1 (or the pseudogene TRBV3-2) and TRBJ1-1; D unresolved. V lost 2 bases and J lost 3, with 13 bases in between. The CDR3 consists of 15 residues. Germline loops: CDR1 LGHDT, CDR2 YNNKEL (reference sequence). In DNA, the CDR3 is TGTGCCAGCAGCCAAAACCCGGCGGTTTACACTGAAGCTTTCTTT. As protein: CASSQNPAVYTEAFF.

The J gene is TRBJ1-2, the V gene TRBV30; D unclear. Trimming pared 1 base from V and 7 bases from J, leaving 13 bases between. The CDR3 totals 13 residues. CDR1 and CDR2 from the germline V gene are GTSNPN and SVGIG (reference sequence). The CDR3 protein is CAWSGTTVSGYTF. In DNA, the CDR3 is TGTGCCTGGAGTGGGACCACAGTTTCTGGCTACACCTTC. Looking up the rest from reference TRBV30 and TRBJ1-2 gives the full variable domain: SQTIHQWPATLVQPVGSPLSLECTVEGTSNPNLYWYRQAAGRGLQLLFYSVGIGQISSEVPQNLSASRPQDRQFILSSKKLLLSDSGFYLCAWSGTTVSGYTFGSGTRLTVV.

This clone was counted only a few times. The chain uses TRBV27 and TRBJ1-3; D might be TRBD1 (5 bases). The V gene lost 5 bases and the J gene lost 1 base, with 12 bases spanning the gap. Looked up from germline, CDR1 is MNHEY and CDR2 is SMNVEV (reference sequence). The CDR3 is made up of 15 amino acids. In DNA, the CDR3 is TGTGCCAGCAGTAGTTGGGGGAATTCTGGAAACACCATATATTTT. It yields the protein CASSSWGNSGNTIYF.

This chain uses TRBV4-3 with TRBJ1-1; D is unresolved. Between the trimmed V and J ends, which lost 0 bases and 8 bases, there was a span of 10 bases. The V gene's germline CDR1 is LGHNA and CDR2 YSLEER. CDR3 size: 13 residues. The CDR3 nucleotides are TGCGCCAGCAGCCAAGATTGGAGCTCCGAAGCTTTCTTT. Its translation is CASSQDWSSEAFF.

V and J are TRBV7-2 and TRBJ2-1; D gene unclear. Trimming took 2 bases from V and 8 from J, leaving 16 bases between them. The V gene's germline CDR1 is SGHTA and CDR2 FQGNSA. The CDR3 length is 15 residues. The CDR3 sequence is CASSLIRAGRDEQFF. DNA for the CDR3: TGTGCCAGCAGCTTAATAAGGGCTGGACGGGATGAGCAGTTCTTC.

This clone was counted once. V usage is TRBV7-8 and J usage is TRBJ2-7; 7 nucleotides line up with TRBD2. There are 16 residues in the CDR3. Germline V lookup: CDR1 SGHVS, CDR2 FQNEAQ. The V gene end was trimmed by 1 base and the J gene end by 1 base; junction bases not matched to a gene: 7. CDR3 region: CASSLVGGTFSYEQYF. In nucleotides, the CDR3 is TGTGCCAGCAGCTTAGTGGGAGGGACTTTTTCCTACGAGCAGTACTTC.

This clone came up once. The chain joins TRBV7-2 to TRBJ2-7; D possibly corresponds to TRBD1 (7 bases). The CDR3 loop spans 14 amino acids. Germline-derived CDR1 and CDR2 are SGHTA and FQGNSA. V was pared by 5 bases and J by 6 bases, with 17 bases between. CDR3 bases: TGTGCCAGCAGCCTCATAGCAGGGGGAGGCGAGCAGTACTTC. This codes for CASSLIAGGGEQYF.

The chain combines TRBV5-4 with TRBJ2-5; no clear D. There are 12 residues in the CDR3. Trimming removed 7 bases at V and 0 bases at J, with 7 bases between. From germline, CDR1 is SGHNT and CDR2 YYREEE (reference sequence). The CDR3 region has the DNA TGTGCCAGCGGGCGGAACCAAGAGACCCAGTACTTC. Translating it yields CASGRNQETQYF.

This chain uses TRBV6-1 with TRBJ2-7; D assignment may be TRBD1 or TRBD2 (5 bases each). From germline, CDR1 is MNHNS and CDR2 SASEGT. CDR3 length: 17 residues. Trimming took off 0 bases at V and 1 base at J, with 16 bases between the two ends. This CDR3 is CASSEARGTVRSYEQYF. CDR3 nucleotides: TGTGCCAGCAGTGAAGCCCGAGGGACGGTGAGATCCTACGAGCAGTACTTC.

V usage is TRBV5-4 and J usage is TRBJ2-3, with 10 nucleotides matching TRBD2. V gave up 9 bases and J gave up 6 bases; unmatched junction bases: 7. Germline V CDR1 and CDR2: SGHNT, YYREEE (reference sequence). This CDR3 region has 13 residues. CDR3 amino acids: CATEREGGDTQYF. Here the CDR3 DNA reads TGTGCCACCGAGCGGGAGGGGGGGGATACGCAGTATTTT.

J is TRBJ1-4 and V is TRBV21-1; the listed D gene, TRBD1, was not tested against the DNA. TRBV21-1 is a pseudogene segment. The CDR3 totals 20 residues. The CDR3 DNA reads TGTGCCAGCAGCTCATCTGCCGGGACAGGGATCCCCGAGGCGGGTGAAAAACTGTTTTTT. This codes for CASSSSAGTGIPEAGEKLFF.

The chain carries TRBV5-1 and TRBJ2-1, with 11 nucleotides matching TRBD1. Trimming at V came to 4 bases and at J to 9 bases, leaving 9 bases not matched to a gene. CDR1 is SGHRS, CDR2 YFSETQ, per germline. CDR3 length: 15 residues. The CDR3 nucleotides are TGCGCCAGCAGCATACGGACAGGGGGCCAAGGTGAGCAGTTCTTC. Its translation: CASSIRTGGQGEQFF. The complete variable domain, with remaining parts taken from reference TRBV5-1 and TRBJ2-1, reads KAGVTQTPRYLIKTRGQQVTLSCSPISGHRSVSWYQQTPGQGLQFLFEYFSETQRNKGNFPGRFSGRQFSNSRSEMNVSTLELGDSALYLCASSIRTGGQGEQFFGPGTRLTVL.

The V and J genes are TRBV5-4 and TRBJ1-2; possible D gene TRBD1, 6 bases. The CDR3 consists of 14 residues. V lost 1 base, J lost 7 bases, and 14 bases lay in between. CDR1 SGHNT and CDR2 YYREEE come from the germline V gene (reference sequence). The CDR3 spells CASSLKGGQTGYTF. CDR3 DNA sequence: TGTGCCAGCAGCTTGAAGGGGGGCCAAACTGGCTACACCTTC.

The chain couples TRBV9 to TRBJ1-4; TRBD1 aligns across 11 bases. Germline lookup yields CDR1 SGDLS and CDR2 YYNGEE. Trimming took 4 bases from V and 8 from J; bases not matched to a gene: 7. This CDR3 is 15 amino acids long. The CDR3 loop reads CASSIGTGGDEKLFF. CDR3 DNA: TGTGCCAGCAGCATCGGGACAGGGGGAGACGAAAAACTGTTTTTT. Full variable domain (missing parts from reference TRBV9 and TRBJ1-4): DSGVTQTPKHLITATGQRVTLRCSPRSGDLSVYWYQQSLDQGLQFLIQYYNGEERAKGNILERFSAQQFPDLHSELNLSSLELGDSALYFCASSIGTGGDEKLFFGSGTQLSVL.

The chain recombines TRBV24-1 with TRBJ2-7; 7 nucleotides match TRBD1. Trimming removed 6 bases from V and 3 bases from J; junction bases left unmatched: 7. This CDR3 has 14 residues. Germline V gene data show CDR1 as KGHDR and CDR2 as SFDVKD. DNA for the CDR3: TGTGCCACCAGTCCTTCGACAGGGTTCTACGAGCAGTACTTC. Amino acids: CATSPSTGFYEQYF.

This chain links TRBV2 with TRBJ1-1; 9 bases are shared with TRBD1. The CDR3 has 15 residues. The V gene end was trimmed by 7 bases and the J gene end by 6 bases; junction bases not matched to a gene: 12. Germline CDR1 reads SNHLY; CDR2 reads FYNNEI. CDR3 protein: CASKSGTGSKAEAFF. The CDR3 DNA reads as TGTGCCAGCAAGTCCGGGACAGGGAGTAAGGCTGAAGCTTTCTTT.

The CDR3 bases are TGTGCCAGCAGTCGCGCCCCCACTGAAGCTTTCTTT. Translated, it gives CASSRAPTEAFF. The chain uses TRBV12-3 or TRBV12-4 and TRBJ1-1; D is uncertain. Trimming took off 5 bases at V and 4 bases at J, with 8 bases between the two ends. CDR3 size: 12 residues.

V gene TRBV5-1 combines with J gene TRBJ1-5, with 12 bases aligning to TRBD1. The CDR3 sequence is 15 residues long. The junction had 2 bases not matched to a gene; V was cut back by 0 bases and J by 7 bases. CDR1 is SGHRS, CDR2 YFSETQ, per germline. CDR3 protein: CASSLEGTGGQPQHF. The CDR3 DNA is TGCGCCAGCAGCTTGGAAGGGACAGGGGGCCAGCCCCAGCATTTT.

The chain links TRBV5-1 to TRBJ1-4, with a weak D call TRBD1 (6 bases). Germline V gene data show CDR1 as SGHRS and CDR2 as YFSETQ. CDR3 length: 14 amino acids. The ends were cut back, 4 bases at V and 8 bases at J, with 15 bases in the middle. The CDR3 sequence: CASSQDSSNEKLFF. CDR3 in DNA: TGCGCCAGCAGCCAGGACAGCTCCAACGAAAAACTGTTTTTT.

The chain carries TRBV4-3 and TRBJ1-2; D is possibly TRBD1 (5 bases). The germline V and J ends were trimmed by 0 bases and 2 bases, with 16 bases remaining between them. Germline V gene sequence: CDR1 LGHNA, CDR2 YSLEER. The CDR3 runs to 17 residues. DNA for the CDR3: TGCGCCAGCAGCCAAGACAGTACCGTGGGGGACAACTATGGCTACACCTTC. It is translated as CASSQDSTVGDNYGYTF.

This chain connects TRBV12-3 or TRBV12-4 to TRBJ1-5; no reliable D call. V lost 5 bases to trimming and J lost 4 bases, with 9 bases between them. The CDR3 is 13 residues long. This CDR3 reads CASSPPGNQPQHF. The CDR3 nucleotides read TGTGCCAGCAGTCCCCCGGGGAATCAGCCCCAGCATTTT.

The chain joins TRBV30 to TRBJ2-1; 7 bases are a match to TRBD1. CDR1 and CDR2 from the germline V gene are GTSNPN and SVGIG (reference sequence). The junction had 8 bases not matched to a gene; V was cut back by 0 bases and J by 12 bases. The CDR3 contains 13 residues. The CDR3 sequence: CAWSVKTGTGQFF. The CDR3 coding sequence is TGTGCCTGGAGTGTAAAGACAGGGACGGGGCAGTTCTTC.

This clone was detected only a few times. The rearrangement uses TRBV2 and TRBJ1-5, with unresolved D. CDR1 and CDR2 from the germline V gene are SNHLY and FYNNEI. Trimming stripped 1 base from V and 5 bases from J, with 15 bases between. The CDR3 has 16 amino acids. In DNA form, the CDR3 reads TGTGCCAGCAGTGAAGGGGGAGGGTTAGAGGATCAGCCCCAGCATTTT. Encoded protein: CASSEGGGLEDQPQHF.

V is TRBV5-1 and J is TRBJ2-7, with a possible D match to TRBD2 (6 bases). V dropped 4 bases and J dropped 3 bases, with 11 bases sitting between them. Per the germline V gene, CDR1 is SGHRS and CDR2 is YFSETQ. The CDR3 length is 13 residues. CDR3 protein: CASSQEGGYEQYF. The CDR3, as DNA: TGCGCCAGCAGCCAAGAGGGAGGCTACGAGCAGTACTTC.

The count of this clone is one. This chain uses TRBV5-5 with TRBJ2-3; perhaps TRBD1 as D (5 bases). The V gene lost 2 bases and the J gene lost 5 bases, with 12 bases spanning the gap. Germline V gives CDR1 SGHKS, CDR2 YYEKEE (reference sequence). The CDR3 is made up of 14 amino acids. The CDR3 region has the DNA TGTGCCAGCAGCTTACCAGGGTTGAAAGATACGCAGTATTTT. Its protein product is CASSLPGLKDTQYF. The full variable domain, rest sourced from reference TRBV5-5 and TRBJ2-3, is DAGVTQSPTHLIKTRGQQVTLRCSPISGHKSVSWYQQVLGQGPQFIFQYYEKEERGRGNFPDRFSARQFPNYSSELNVNALLLGDSALYLCASSLPGLKDTQYFGPGTRLTVL.

The gene calls are TRBV28 and TRBJ2-5; a weak D match, TRBD2 (7 bases). The CDR3 is made up of 16 amino acids. The V gene lost 5 bases and the J gene lost 2 bases, with 18 bases spanning the gap. Germline lookup yields CDR1 MDHEN and CDR2 SYDVKM. CDR3 bases: TGTGCCAGCAGTCAAGTACAGGGCGGGGGACAAGAGACCCAGTACTTC. Translated, it gives CASSQVQGGGQETQYF. The full variable domain, in which reference TRBV28 and TRBJ2-5 provide the parts outside the CDR3, is DVKVTQSSRYLVKRTGEKVFLECVQDMDHENMFWYRQDPGLGLRLIYFSYDVKMKEKGDIPEGYSVSREKKERFSLILESASTNQTSMYLCASSQVQGGGQETQYFGPGTRLLVL.